The entry below describes one T cell receptor (beta chain). The antigen is unknown. These data are taken from a study of naive and memory T cell subsets. The CDR3 loop spans 15 amino acids. Trimming pared 3 bases from V and 2 bases from J, leaving 14 bases between. Germline assignment: CDR1 DFQATT and CDR2 SNEGSKA (reference sequence). An equimolar mix of two oligonucleotides served as the beta constant-region primer for TRBC1 and TRBC2. Nested alpha and beta constant-region primers with the SP2 primer drove four PCR rounds on ligated cDNA. A 12-nucleotide UMI and the SP2 primer were added to the cDNA 3' end by oligonucleotide ligation. TCRdb passed the UMI-ligation and nested PCR reads through MiXCR, listing each CDR3 protein once. This table has some 110,000 distinct CDR3 sequences, 36% appearing once. Study results and caveats: Over 90% of naive TCR sequences appeared only once after error correction, unlike memory subsets. In CD4 and CD8 cells, diversity dropped from naive through EMRA.

Cells stained for CD3, CD4, CD8, CD45RA, CD27 and viability were sorted into four CD45RA/CD27 subsets. The source material was central memory CD4+ T cells from blood. The clonotype originates from a human donor in good health. This rearrangement joins TRBV20-1 to TRBJ2-1, with a tentative D call TRBD1 (5 bases). The CDR3 DNA reads TGCAGTGCTAGCCTTATACAGGATCCCTACAATGAGCAGTTCTTC. As protein: CSASLIQDPYNEQFF.